The 4 T cell receptor beta chains reported below all come from one sample, sequenced in a study of identical twins. TCRdb recomputed calls from the 5' RACE reads with MiXCR, one row per CDR3 protein. The repertoire holds approximately 280,000 distinct CDR3 sequences, with approximately 8% as singletons. These sequences were also reported in another study, on yellow fever vaccine responses in identical twins.

Sample: memory (CD45RO+) T cells sorted from blood. Receptor source: a woman aged 18-29 years in good health.

This rearrangement joins TRBV20-1 to TRBJ2-2; 7 bases fit TRBD2. The CDR3 is 16 residues long. Germline V gene data show CDR1 as DFQATT and CDR2 as SNEGSKA (reference sequence). The V segment lost 1 base and the J segment 0 bases; nucleotides outside the gene matches: 5. CDR3 sequence reads: CSARARLAANTGELFF. DNA for the CDR3: TGCAGTGCTAGAGCTCGGCTAGCGGCGAACACCGGGGAGCTGTTTTTT.

This clonotype has ten or more counts. One end of the junction varies from germline; a read error may be responsible. This chain joins TRBV5-1 and TRBJ2-1; D unclear. The CDR3 is made up of 15 amino acids. Germline CDR1 is SGHRS and CDR2 is YFSETQ. The CDR3 region has the DNA TGTGCCAGCAGCCTAACGGGTAGCTCCTACAATGAGCAGTTCTTC. Translation gives CASSLTGSSYNEQFF.

This chain uses TRBV27 with TRBJ2-5, with no clear D. With 2 bases removed from V and 5 bases from J, the gap between germline ends came to 9 bases. Germline CDR1 is MNHEY and CDR2 is SMNVEV (reference sequence). This CDR3 region has 13 residues. The CDR3 nucleotides are TGTGCCAGCAGTTTAAATGCTCTGGAGACCCAGTACTTC. It is translated as CASSLNALETQYF.

The CDR3 nucleotides are TGTGCCAGCAGCCGGGACAGGTTCTACGAGCAGTACGTC. Translated: CASSRDRFYEQYV. The rearrangement joins TRBV7-2 to TRBJ2-7, with TRBD1 matching over 8 bases. Looked up from germline, CDR1 is SGHTA and CDR2 is FQGNSA. The J segment lost 3 bases and the V segment lost 5 bases, leaving 3 bases of the junction unmatched. The CDR3 contains 13 residues.